Listed below are T cell receptor beta chains from one sample, sequenced in a study of PD-1 blockade in mismatch repair-deficient tumors. Using immunoSEQ multiplex PCR, the repertoire was profiled, and TCRdb retains in-frame clones only, with some absent. The sample records about 63,000 clones, approximately 89% being singletons. The sequenced sample was peripheral blood, obtained 52 weeks after starting pembrolizumab. These receptors came from an adult with mismatch repair-deficient cancer. The CDR3 runs from the conserved cysteine through the conserved F or W. Fields, in order: V gene, clone size, D gene, CDR3 length, CDR3 protein. The D gene is left open where the match is weak. Clone size, where shown, is once, few, many, or a class for clones that have expanded.

TRBV5-6	NA	NA	12	CASSLGLYEQYF
TRBV4-2	NA	TRBD2	15	CASSQGSTSSETQYF
TRBV11-1	NA	NA	15	CASSLEGSSTDTQYF
TRBV6-1	NA	NA	14	CASSVNYVAYEQYF
TRBV30	few	TRBD1	13	CAWRPGQGLEQYF
TRBV16	NA	NA	18	CASSQSSGANLFSYEQYF
TRBV7-8	NA	NA	15	CASSLMTGLTGELFF
TRBV4-3	NA	TRBD2	15	CASSQVVGTTYEQYF
TRBV5-6	NA	NA	15	CASSLFLAGVYEQYF
TRBV7-9	NA	TRBD2	17	CASSLSTSGRLGETQYF
TRBV2	NA	TRBD1	14	CASSEWDREETQYF
TRBV13	NA	NA	15	CASSLLATHTDTQYF
TRBV5-4	NA	TRBD2	17	CASSPAPGTSGSYEQYF
TRBV7-9	few	NA	16	CASSLGGRGSNEKLFF
TRBV6-9	NA	NA	13	CASSYSGYYGYTF
TRBV5-1	NA	TRBD2	17	CASSPEGSGGPYNEQFF
TRBV6-5	NA	NA	15	CASRRETGNTGELFF
TRBV10-3	NA	NA	13	CAISDRENQPQHF
TRBV5-1	NA	NA	16	CASSLGPAQGRDTIYF
TRBV6-5	NA	NA	13	CASSYSTRGGQFF
TRBV5-1	NA	NA	15	CASSLAAVTYNEQFF
TRBV10-3	NA	TRBD1	13	CAISEQGADEQYF
TRBV6-6	NA	NA	14	CASSLGIGNQPQHF
TRBV6-1	once	NA	13	CASSEEDSYEQYF
TRBV10-3	once	NA	16	CAGSFGSFSGANVLTF
TRBV2	once	NA	13	CASSDRNYNEQFF
TRBV5-6	NA	NA	14	CASSLGTVSYEQYF
TRBV27	NA	TRBD2	16	CASSFTSGNEGGELFF
TRBV6-4	NA	NA	13	CASSDGTQETQYF
TRBV27	once	TRBD1	15	CASSLWGDRQETQYF
TRBV10-3	NA	TRBD1	15	CATKAGGAGTDTQYF
TRBV5-8	NA	TRBD2	15	CASSLLLAGFNEQFF
TRBV2	once	NA	18	CASSGSQKKLGFGYEQYF
TRBV13	NA	NA	15	CASSLENSGDQPQHF
TRBV4-3	NA	TRBD2	18	CASSQESPALADYNEQFF
TRBV7-9	NA	NA	14	CASSRQVGQETQYF
TRBV4-3	NA	NA	17	CASSQDRFRMGTDTQYF
TRBV4-1	NA	TRBD1	17	CASSQDPDRDLEEKLFF
TRBV27	few	TRBD1	16	CASSLSRDRASYEQYF
TRBV5-6	NA	TRBD1	17	CASSLSGGPGVTDTQYF
TRBV27	once	TRBD1	15	CASSYRQGAWETQYF
TRBV4-1	NA	NA	19	CASSQVGEAPGPGANVLTF
TRBV19	NA	NA	13	CASSIVSSGEQFF
TRBV7-2	NA	TRBD2	14	CASSLTAGYYEQYF
TRBV19	NA	NA	15	CASSIRQTTATEAFF